This TCR beta chain was sequenced during a study of CD8+CD57+ T cells in acquired aplastic anemia. Template material for TCR beta VDJ and CDR3 profiling consisted of genomic DNA. TCRdb recomputed calls from the reads with MiXCR, one row per CDR3 protein. The repertoire holds around 230,000 distinct CDR3 sequences, with roughly 55% as singletons. Germline V gives CDR1 SGHTA, CDR2 FQGNSA. The CDR3 covers 15 residues. V was cut by 5 bases and J by 4 bases, with 17 bases left in between. The chain is built from TRBV7-2 and TRBJ1-2; the D is unclear. Material for sequencing was sorted CD4+, CD8+, or CD8+CD57+ T cells (not recorded which) from PBMCs. The sequence derives from a human donor in good health. The CDR3 DNA is TGTGCCAGCAGCCCGGAACAGAGGAGCGTCTATGGCTACACCTTC. Its protein is CASSPEQRSVYGYTF.